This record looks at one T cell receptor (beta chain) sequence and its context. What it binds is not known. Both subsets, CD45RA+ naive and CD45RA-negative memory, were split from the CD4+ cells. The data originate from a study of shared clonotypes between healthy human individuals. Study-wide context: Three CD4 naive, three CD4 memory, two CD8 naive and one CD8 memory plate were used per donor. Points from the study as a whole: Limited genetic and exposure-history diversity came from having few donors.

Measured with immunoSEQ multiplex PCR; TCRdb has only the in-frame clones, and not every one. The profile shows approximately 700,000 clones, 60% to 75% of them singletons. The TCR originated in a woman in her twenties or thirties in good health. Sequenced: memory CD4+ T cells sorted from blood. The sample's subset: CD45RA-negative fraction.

DNA of the CDR3: TGTGCCATCAGCCTCGGCGGGGGCCAGGGTCAGCCCCAGCATTTT. It translates to CAISLGGGQGQPQHF. The chain employs TRBV10-3 and TRBJ1-5, with D possibly TRBD1 on 6 matching bases. Germline V gene data show CDR1 as ENHRY and CDR2 as SYGVKD. V was trimmed by 6 bases and J by 6 bases, leaving 18 bases between them. The CDR3 contains 15 residues.